This T cell receptor beta chain was documented in a study of response to subunit inactivated influenza vaccine. The V gene's germline CDR1 is SGHRS and CDR2 YFSETQ. V was clipped by 0 bases and J by 2 bases, with 11 bases between them. The CDR3 is 15 amino acids. This clonotype showed up just a few times. Each CDR3 protein gets one entry after TCRdb re-called the RT-PCR reads with MiXCR. The table lists some 800,000 distinct CDR3 sequences, around 20% of them singletons. This clonotype was sampled from a man in his forties or fifties who received an inactivated influenza vaccine. Sequences were derived from PBMCs from blood, sampled more than 4 days after vaccination. J is TRBJ2-5 and V is TRBV5-1; D is perhaps TRBD1 (6 bases). The CDR3 DNA reads TGCGCCAGCAGCTTGGCGCAGGGGACACAAGAGACCCAGTACTTC. This encodes CASSLAQGTQETQYF.